Shown below are 21 T cell receptor beta chains from a single sample sequenced in a study of shared clonotypes between healthy human individuals. Profiling relied on immunoSEQ multiplex PCR, and the TCRdb table lists in-frame clones only, not all of them. The repertoire includes 850,000 to 1,200,000 clones, approximately 72% of them detected once, and 1.4% sits in the top ten. Sequenced sample: memory CD4+ T cells sorted from blood. Subset reported: CD45RA-negative fraction. These TCRs come from a man aged 18 to 30 in good health.

This chain connects TRBV18 to TRBJ2-7; 8 bases align to TRBD1. The CDR3 contains 14 residues. V lost 6 bases to trimming and J lost 3 bases; unmatched junction nucleotides: 7. Germline V lookup: CDR1 KGHSH, CDR2 LQKENI. In DNA, the CDR3 is TGTGCCAGCTCCCTCAACGACAGGGGCTACGAGCAGTACTTC. As protein: CASSLNDRGYEQYF.

The gene calls are TRBV30 and TRBJ2-1; D is unresolved. CDR1 and CDR2 (germline): GTSNPN, SVGIG (reference sequence). V lost 1 base and J lost 5, with 6 bases in between. The CDR3 length is 12 residues. The CDR3 DNA sequence: TGTGCCTGGAGTGCTAGTCACAATGAGCAGTTCTTC. This codes for CAWSASHNEQFF.

This chain uses TRBV6-5 with TRBJ1-2; no definite D call. The CDR3 length is 13 residues. V was trimmed by 8 bases and J by 6 bases, leaving 16 bases between them. CDR1 and CDR2 from the germline V gene are MNHEY and SVGAGI. The CDR3 DNA sequence: TGTGCCAGCCGATCGCCTGGGTACGATGGCTACACCTTC. It encodes CASRSPGYDGYTF.

J is TRBJ2-1 and V is TRBV21-1. TRBV21-1 is designated a pseudogene. CDR3 length equals 17 residues. For the CDR3, the DNA is TGTGCCAGCAGCCCCCGTCTGGGTAGGTGCTCCTACAATGAGCAGTTCTTC. Its protein product is CASSPRLGRCSYNEQFF.

The chain couples TRBV6-6 to TRBJ1-5, with unresolved D. Germline CDR1 reads MNHNY; CDR2 reads SVGAGI (reference sequence). This CDR3 is built from 13 residues. The V and J ends lost 6 bases and 4 bases respectively, with 10 bases between them. The CDR3 DNA follows: TGTGCCAGCAGCCACACGGGGAATCAGCCCCAGCATTTT. Amino acid sequence: CASSHTGNQPQHF.

CDR3 sequence (DNA): TGTGCCAGCAGTTTTCAGAGGGATGGCTACACCTTC. Translating it yields CASSFQRDGYTF. V and J are TRBV28 and TRBJ1-2; unclear D gene. V was shortened by 3 bases and J by 6 bases, with 8 bases between the two germline ends. In germline, CDR1 is MDHEN, CDR2 SYDVKM. The CDR3 contains 12 residues.

The genes are TRBV4-1 and TRBJ2-1; weak D call: TRBD1 (6 bases). Trimming took off 3 bases at V and 2 bases at J, with 14 bases between the two ends. The CDR3 contains 16 residues. In germline, CDR1 is MGHRA, CDR2 YSYEKL. The CDR3 here is CASSHRDMGTYNEQFF. In DNA form, the CDR3 reads TGCGCCAGCAGCCATAGGGACATGGGAACCTACAATGAGCAGTTCTTC.

This clone was counted between two and nine times. The chain joins TRBV10-1 to TRBJ2-3; D tentatively reads TRBD1 or TRBD2 (5 bases each). Germline loops: CDR1 WNHNN, CDR2 SYGVQD (reference sequence). Trimming pared 1 base from V and 1 base from J, leaving 9 bases between. The CDR3 length is 15 residues. The CDR3 region is CASSEFLGGTDTQYF. The CDR3 DNA is TGCGCCAGCAGTGAGTTTTTGGGGGGCACAGATACGCAGTATTTT.

This clone came up a few times. The rearrangement uses TRBV6-4 and TRBJ1-1; D may be TRBD1 (5 bases). Germline assignment: CDR1 MRHNA and CDR2 SNTAGT. The CDR3 is 13 residues long. V was shortened by 5 bases and J by 1 base, with 8 bases between the two germline ends. The CDR3 DNA is TGTGCCAGCAGTATGACAGCGAACACTGAAGCTTTCTTT. The encoded protein is CASSMTANTEAFF.

The CDR3 spells CASSLDDRASSGNTIYF. The CDR3 DNA reads TGCGCCAGCAGCTTGGACGACAGGGCTAGCTCTGGAAACACCATATATTTT. The gene calls are TRBV5-1 and TRBJ1-3; 7 positions agree with TRBD1. This CDR3 contains 17 residues. Germline values: CDR1 SGHRS, CDR2 YFSETQ. V lost 0 bases and J lost 0; bases outside the gene matches: 6.

V and J are TRBV12-5 and TRBJ2-3; D is unresolved. The germline gives CDR1 LGHNT, CDR2 FRNRAP. The CDR3 has 12 residues. The ends were cut back, 7 bases at V and 0 bases at J, with 5 bases in the middle. CDR3 in amino acids: CASALSTDTQYF. The CDR3 DNA follows: TGTGCTAGTGCCCTCAGCACAGATACGCAGTATTTT.

The chain recombines TRBV28 with TRBJ1-6; D is ambiguous. V was pared by 3 bases and J by 7 bases, with 10 bases between. CDR1 and CDR2 (germline): MDHEN, SYDVKM. The CDR3 is made up of 14 amino acids. This chain's CDR3 is CASSFRDLNSPLHF. The DNA for the CDR3 is TGTGCCAGCAGTTTCCGTGATCTCAATTCACCCCTCCACTTT.

This clone turned up a few times. This sequence joins TRBV5-1 and TRBJ1-5, with 10 bases lining up with TRBD1. Germline-derived CDR1 and CDR2 are SGHRS and YFSETQ. CDR3 length equals 16 residues. The J segment lost 4 bases and the V segment lost 0 bases, leaving 4 bases of the junction unmatched. CDR3 loop: CASSLGDRGRNQPQHF. CDR3 nucleotides: TGCGCCAGCAGCTTGGGAGACAGGGGGCGGAATCAGCCCCAGCATTTT.

The chain recombines TRBV18 with TRBJ2-7, with a tentative D call TRBD1 (9 bases). Germline V gene data show CDR1 as KGHSH and CDR2 as LQKENI. CDR3 length: 14 residues. Trimming took off 6 bases at V and 7 bases at J, with 19 bases between the two ends. CDR3: CASSRSGTGREQYF. The CDR3 region has the DNA TGTGCCAGCTCTCGTAGCGGGACAGGGAGGGAGCAGTACTTC. The whole variable domain, filled in from reference TRBV18 and TRBJ2-7, reads NAGVMQNPRHLVRRRGQEARLRCSPMKGHSHVYWYRQLPEEGLKFMVYLQKENIIDESGMPKERFSAEFPKEGPSILRIQQVVRGDSAAYFCASSRSGTGREQYFGPGTRLTVT.

The chain couples TRBV19 to TRBJ1-4; D remains ambiguous. Germline V gene data show CDR1 as LNHDA and CDR2 as SQIVND (reference sequence). This CDR3 contains 14 residues. V dropped 10 bases and J dropped 8 bases, with 20 bases sitting between them. This CDR3 reads CATQMAGGKEKLFF. The DNA for the CDR3 is TGTGCCACTCAAATGGCAGGAGGGAAGGAAAAACTGTTTTTT.

The chain couples TRBV14 to TRBJ1-6, with D maybe TRBD1 (5 bases). In germline, CDR1 is SGHDN, CDR2 FVKESK. Deletions cut 4 bases from V and 8 bases from J, with 12 bases between. The CDR3 loop spans 14 amino acids. In DNA form, the CDR3 reads TGTGCCAGCAGCCGTCCAGGGCACTATTCACCCCTCCACTTT. This encodes CASSRPGHYSPLHF.

This clone was observed a handful of times. The chain carries TRBV19 and TRBJ1-5; tentatively, D is TRBD1 (5 bases). The CDR3 totals 16 residues. Trimming took 10 bases from V and 4 from J, leaving 23 bases between them. From germline, CDR1 is LNHDA and CDR2 SQIVND (reference sequence). The CDR3 sequence is CATSRGSLSPNQPQHF. CDR3 coding DNA: TGTGCCACCTCCCGGGGGAGCCTATCCCCAAATCAGCCCCAGCATTTT.

The chain recombines TRBV15 with TRBJ2-2; D call uncertain. V lost 3 bases and J lost 1, with 3 bases in between. Looked up from germline, CDR1 is LNHNV and CDR2 is YYDKDF (reference sequence). The CDR3 loop spans 13 amino acids. The CDR3 here is CATSSQNTGELFF. The CDR3 DNA reads TGTGCCACCAGCAGCCAGAACACCGGGGAGCTGTTTTTT.

The chain links TRBV21-1 to TRBJ1-1; the D call TRBD1 from the table was never checked on the DNA. TRBV21-1 is tagged as a pseudogene. CDR3 length equals 16 residues. Here the CDR3 reads CASSNPPSTGGWVAFF. The DNA for the CDR3 is TGTGCCAGCAGCAATCCACCTTCGACAGGCGGTTGGGTAGCTTTCTTT.

V is TRBV5-5 and J is TRBJ2-5; 7 bases map to TRBD2. Looked up from germline, CDR1 is SGHKS and CDR2 is YYEKEE (reference sequence). Germline trimming cut 4 bases from V and 5 bases from J; bases unmatched to any gene: 8. This CDR3 contains 14 residues. The DNA for the CDR3 is TGTGCCAGCAGCAAAAGCGGGGCGACGGAGACCCAGTACTTC. Translating it yields CASSKSGATETQYF.

The gene calls are TRBV5-1 and TRBJ1-2, with D tentatively TRBD1 (5 bases). The length of the CDR3 is 15 residues. Germline-derived CDR1 and CDR2 are SGHRS and YFSETQ. Trimming took off 0 bases at V and 0 bases at J, with 9 bases between the two ends. CDR3 in DNA: TGCGCCAGCAGCTTGGAGGGGCTTTCTAACTATGGCTACACCTTC. Translated: CASSLEGLSNYGYTF.